One sample yielded the 2 T cell receptor beta chains listed below, sequenced in a study of blood T cell repertoires in COVID-19. TCRdb's table, derived via immunoSEQ multiplex PCR, lists solely in-frame clones and lacks some. The sample consists of roughly 63,000 clones, around 79% of them appearing once. Sequencing was carried out using peripheral blood. Source of these receptors: a human donor in a cohort sampled during active COVID-19.

The sample holds one count of this clone. This rearrangement joins TRBV7-2 to TRBJ2-3, with D maybe TRBD1 (6 bases). The CDR3 spans 17 residues. V was clipped by 5 bases and J by 5 bases, with 23 bases between them. Germline CDR1 and CDR2: SGHTA and FQGNSA. For the CDR3, the DNA is TGTGCCAGCAGCCCCGCCCTGGGCAACAGGGCCGGAGATACGCAGTATTTT. Encoded protein: CASSPALGNRAGDTQYF. Using reference TRBV7-2 and TRBJ2-3 for the parts outside the CDR3, the full variable domain is GAGVSQSPSNKVTEKGKDVELRCDPISGHTALYWYRQSLGQGLEFLIYFQGNSAPDKSGLPSDRFSAERTGGSVSTLTIQRTQQEDSAVYLCASSPALGNRAGDTQYFGPGTRLTVL.

The chain joins TRBV12-5 to TRBJ2-7; no reliable D call. CDR1 is LGHNT and CDR2 is FRNRAP in the germline V gene. The ends were cut back, 3 bases at V and 5 bases at J, with 8 bases in the middle. This CDR3 spans 12 amino acids. The CDR3 is CASGLDSHEQYF. The CDR3 DNA is TGTGCTAGTGGTTTAGATAGCCACGAGCAGTACTTC.